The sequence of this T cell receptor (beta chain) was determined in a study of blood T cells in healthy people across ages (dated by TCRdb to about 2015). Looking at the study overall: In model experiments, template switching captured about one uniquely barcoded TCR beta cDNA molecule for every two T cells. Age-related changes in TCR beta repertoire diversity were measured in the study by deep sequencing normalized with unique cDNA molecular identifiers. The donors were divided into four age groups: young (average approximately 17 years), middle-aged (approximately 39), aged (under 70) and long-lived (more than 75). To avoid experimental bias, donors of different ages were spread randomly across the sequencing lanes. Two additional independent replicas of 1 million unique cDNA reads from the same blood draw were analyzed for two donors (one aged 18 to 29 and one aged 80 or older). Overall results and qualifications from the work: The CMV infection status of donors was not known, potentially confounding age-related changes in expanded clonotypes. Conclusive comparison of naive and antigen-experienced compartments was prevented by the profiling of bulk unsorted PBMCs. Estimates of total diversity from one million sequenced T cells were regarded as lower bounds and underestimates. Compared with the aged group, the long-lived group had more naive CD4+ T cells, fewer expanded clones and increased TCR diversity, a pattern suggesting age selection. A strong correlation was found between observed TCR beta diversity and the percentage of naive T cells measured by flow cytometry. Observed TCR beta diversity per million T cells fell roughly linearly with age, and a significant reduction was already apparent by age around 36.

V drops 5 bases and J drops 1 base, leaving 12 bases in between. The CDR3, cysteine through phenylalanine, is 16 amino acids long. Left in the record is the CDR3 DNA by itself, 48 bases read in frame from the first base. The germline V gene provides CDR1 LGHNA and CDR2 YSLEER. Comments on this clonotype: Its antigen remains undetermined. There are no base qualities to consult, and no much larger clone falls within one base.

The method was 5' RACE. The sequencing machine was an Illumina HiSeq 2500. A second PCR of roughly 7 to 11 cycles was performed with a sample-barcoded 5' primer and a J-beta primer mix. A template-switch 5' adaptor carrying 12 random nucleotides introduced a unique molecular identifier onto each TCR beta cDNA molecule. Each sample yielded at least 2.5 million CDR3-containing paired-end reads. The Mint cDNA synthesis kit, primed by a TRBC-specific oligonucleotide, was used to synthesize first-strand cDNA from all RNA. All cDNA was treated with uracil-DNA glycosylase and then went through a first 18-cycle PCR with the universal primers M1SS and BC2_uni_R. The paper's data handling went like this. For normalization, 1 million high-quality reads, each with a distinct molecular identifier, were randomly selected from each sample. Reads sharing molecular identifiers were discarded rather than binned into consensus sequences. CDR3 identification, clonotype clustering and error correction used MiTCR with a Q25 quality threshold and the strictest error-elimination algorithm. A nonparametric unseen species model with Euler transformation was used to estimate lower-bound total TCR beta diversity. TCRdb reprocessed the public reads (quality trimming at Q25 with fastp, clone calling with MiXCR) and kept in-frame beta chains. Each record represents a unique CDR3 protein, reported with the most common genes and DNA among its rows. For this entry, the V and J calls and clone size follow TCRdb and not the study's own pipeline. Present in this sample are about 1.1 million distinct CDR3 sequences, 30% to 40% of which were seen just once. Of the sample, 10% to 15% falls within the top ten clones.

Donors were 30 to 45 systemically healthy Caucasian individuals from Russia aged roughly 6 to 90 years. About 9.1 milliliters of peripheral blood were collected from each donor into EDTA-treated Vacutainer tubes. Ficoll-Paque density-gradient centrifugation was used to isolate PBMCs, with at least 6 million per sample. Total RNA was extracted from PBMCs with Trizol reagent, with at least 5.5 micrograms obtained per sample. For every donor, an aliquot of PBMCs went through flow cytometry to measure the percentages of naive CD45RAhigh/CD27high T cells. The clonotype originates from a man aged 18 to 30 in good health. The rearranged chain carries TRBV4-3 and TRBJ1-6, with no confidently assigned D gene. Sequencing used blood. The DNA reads TGCGCCAGCAGCGAAGGCCGGGTTTCCTATAATTCACCCCTCCACTTT. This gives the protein CASSEGRVSYNSPLHF.